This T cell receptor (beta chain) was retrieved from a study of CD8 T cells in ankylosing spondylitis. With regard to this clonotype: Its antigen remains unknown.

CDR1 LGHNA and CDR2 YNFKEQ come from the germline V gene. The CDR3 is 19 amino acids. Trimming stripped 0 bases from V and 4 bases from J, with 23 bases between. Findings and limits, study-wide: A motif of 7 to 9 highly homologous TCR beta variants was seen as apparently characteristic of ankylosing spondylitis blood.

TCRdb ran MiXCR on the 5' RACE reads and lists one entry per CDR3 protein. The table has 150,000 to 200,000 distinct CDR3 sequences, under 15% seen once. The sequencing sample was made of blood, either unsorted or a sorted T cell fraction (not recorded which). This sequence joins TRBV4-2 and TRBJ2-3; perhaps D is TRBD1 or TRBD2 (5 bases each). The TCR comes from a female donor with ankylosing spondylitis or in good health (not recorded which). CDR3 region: CASSQERRRAPMGADTQYF. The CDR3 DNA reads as TGTGCCAGCAGCCAAGAACGTAGGCGAGCACCCATGGGGGCAGATACGCAGTATTTT.